This TCR beta chain emerged from a study of glioma-infiltrating T cells after dendritic cell vaccination. About the study: Patients had newly diagnosed or recurrent glioblastoma and received dendritic cell vaccines. The study's findings and limits: Patients with more pretreatment TILs had longer time to progression and survival.

The table came from immunoSEQ multiplex PCR; TCRdb's copy has only in-frame clones and leaves some out. The sample consists of 90,000 to 95,000 clones, about 81% of them appearing once. This clone came up once. Antigen unknown. Time point reported: after dendritic cell vaccination, including at tumor progression/relapse. This specimen consisted of blood, obtained after dendritic cell vaccination. The receptor's source is a human donor with glioblastoma.

Written as DNA, the CDR3 is TGTGCCTGGAGTTTAAGGAGGGAGACTGAAGCTTTCTTT. Its protein product is CAWSLRRETEAFF. The J gene is TRBJ1-1, the V gene TRBV30, with D unresolved. V lost 2 bases, J lost 5 bases, and 12 bases lay in between. Germline V lookup: CDR1 GTSNPN, CDR2 SVGIG (reference sequence). The CDR3 is 13 residues long.